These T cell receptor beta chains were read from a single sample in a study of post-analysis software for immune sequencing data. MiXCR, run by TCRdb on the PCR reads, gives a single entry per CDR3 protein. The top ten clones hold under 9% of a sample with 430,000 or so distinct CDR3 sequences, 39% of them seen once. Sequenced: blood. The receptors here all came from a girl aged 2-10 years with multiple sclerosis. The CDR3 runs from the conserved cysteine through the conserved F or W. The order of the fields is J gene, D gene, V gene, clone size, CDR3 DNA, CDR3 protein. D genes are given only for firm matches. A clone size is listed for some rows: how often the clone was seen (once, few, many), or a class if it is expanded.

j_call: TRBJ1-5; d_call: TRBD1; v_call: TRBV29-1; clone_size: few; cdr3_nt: TGCAGCGTTGTAGGGGGCTCAAATCAGCCCCAGCATTTT; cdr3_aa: CSVVGGSNQPQHF
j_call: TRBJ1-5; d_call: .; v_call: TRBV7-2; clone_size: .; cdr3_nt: TGTGCCAGCAGCTTAGAGGGGGTCGGCAGGTCGGGTCAGCCCCAGCATTTT; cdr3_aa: CASSLEGVGRSGQPQHF
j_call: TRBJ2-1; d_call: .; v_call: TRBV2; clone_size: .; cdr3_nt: TGTGCCAGCACCTGGAATGGGTTCGACAATGAGCAGTTCTTC; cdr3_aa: CASTWNGFDNEQFF
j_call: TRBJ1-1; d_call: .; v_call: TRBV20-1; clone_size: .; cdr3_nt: TGCAGTGCCCGCGACGGGTTATCTATCACTGAAGCTTTCTTT; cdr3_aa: CSARDGLSITEAFF
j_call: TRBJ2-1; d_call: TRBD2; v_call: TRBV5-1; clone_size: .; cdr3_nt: TGCGCCAGCAGCATGGGACTAGCGGTTTACAATGAGCAGTTCTTC; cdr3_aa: CASSMGLAVYNEQFF
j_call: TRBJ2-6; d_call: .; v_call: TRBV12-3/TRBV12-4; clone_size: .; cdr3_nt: TGTGCCAGCAGCTTTCGGTACTCTGGGGCCAACGTCCTGACTTTC; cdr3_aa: CASSFRYSGANVLTF
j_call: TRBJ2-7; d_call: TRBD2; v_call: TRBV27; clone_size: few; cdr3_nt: TGTGCCAGCAGTCCGGGACTAGCGGGGCCCTACGAGCAGTACTTC; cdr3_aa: CASSPGLAGPYEQYF
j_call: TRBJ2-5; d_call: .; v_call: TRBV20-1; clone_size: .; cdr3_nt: TGCAGTGCGAGGGAGAGGGGTGGGGTGGAGACCCAGTACTTC; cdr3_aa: CSARERGGVETQYF
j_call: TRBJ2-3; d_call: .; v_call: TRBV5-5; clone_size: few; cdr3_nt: TGTGCCAGCAGCTGGCGACACCGGGACCAGCCCACAGATACGCAGTATTTT; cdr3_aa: CASSWRHRDQPTDTQYF
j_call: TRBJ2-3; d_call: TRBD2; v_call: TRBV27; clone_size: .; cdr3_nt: TGTGCCAGCAGGGGACTAGCGGGGTGGATCACAGATACGCAGTATTTT; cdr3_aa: CASRGLAGWITDTQYF
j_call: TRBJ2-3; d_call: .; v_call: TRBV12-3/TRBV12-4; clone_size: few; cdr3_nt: TGTGCCAGCAGTACCACTAGGGCAGATACGCAGTATTTT; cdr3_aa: CASSTTRADTQYF
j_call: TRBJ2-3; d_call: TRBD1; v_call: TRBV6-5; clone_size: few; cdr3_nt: TGTGCCAGCAGTTTACTCCCGGGACAGGGGGCAGGAGTTGATACGCAGTATTTT; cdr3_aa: CASSLLPGQGAGVDTQYF
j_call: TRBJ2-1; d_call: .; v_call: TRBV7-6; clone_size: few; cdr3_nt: TGTGCCAGCAGCACACCTGCAGGGTACAATGAGCAGTTCTTC; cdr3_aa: CASSTPAGYNEQFF
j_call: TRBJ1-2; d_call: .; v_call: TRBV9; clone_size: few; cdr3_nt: TGTGCCAGCAGCGTCAACCAGGGTCGTGGCTACACCTTC; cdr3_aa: CASSVNQGRGYTF
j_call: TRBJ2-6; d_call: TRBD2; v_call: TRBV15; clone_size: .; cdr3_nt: TGTGCCACCAGCAGAGGCGGGGGTAACTCTGGGGCCAACGTCCTGACTTTC; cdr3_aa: CATSRGGGNSGANVLTF
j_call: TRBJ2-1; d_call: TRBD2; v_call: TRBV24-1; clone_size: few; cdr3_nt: TGTGCCACCAGTGATGGACTAGCGGGAGTCAAGTCCAATGAGCAGTTCTTC; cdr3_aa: CATSDGLAGVKSNEQFF
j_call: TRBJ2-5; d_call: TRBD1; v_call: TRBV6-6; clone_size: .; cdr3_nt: TGTGCCTGCAGTTATCCGGGACAGGGGTCCGTGCAGTACTTC; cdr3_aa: CACSYPGQGSVQYF
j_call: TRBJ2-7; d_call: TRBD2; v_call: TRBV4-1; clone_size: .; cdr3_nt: TGCGCCAGCAGCCAAACGTTAGCGGGGGACACAGGTCCTACGAGCAGTACTTTC; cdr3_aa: CASSQTLAGDTGPTSSTF
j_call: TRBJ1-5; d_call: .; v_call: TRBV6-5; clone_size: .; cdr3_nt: TGTGCCAGCAGTTTCCTCGGGACAACCGATAGCAATCAGCCCCAGCATTTT; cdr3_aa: CASSFLGTTDSNQPQHF
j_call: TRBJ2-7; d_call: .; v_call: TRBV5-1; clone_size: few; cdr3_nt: TGCGCCAGCAGCCTTTCTCCCGACTACGAGCAGTACTTC; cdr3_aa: CASSLSPDYEQYF
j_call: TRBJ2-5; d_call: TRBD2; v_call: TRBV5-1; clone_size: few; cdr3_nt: TGCGCCAGCGCGATAGCGGGAGAAGAGACCCAGTACTTC; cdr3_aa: CASAIAGEETQYF
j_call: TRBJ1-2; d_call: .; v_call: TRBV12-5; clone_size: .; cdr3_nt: TGTGCTAGTGGTTTGGCCTCGGGGGGGGTAGGTGGCTACACCTTC; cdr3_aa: CASGLASGGVGGYTF
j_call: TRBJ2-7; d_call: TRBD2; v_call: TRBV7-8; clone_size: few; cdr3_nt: TGTGCCAGCAGCTCCCTGGGAGGGACTAGCGGGATTTCTCTCGAGCAGTACTTC; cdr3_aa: CASSSLGGTSGISLEQYF
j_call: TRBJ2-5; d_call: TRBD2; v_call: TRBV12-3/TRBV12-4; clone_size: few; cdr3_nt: TGTGCCAGCAGATCAGCGGGAAGTATTGAGACCCAGTACTTC; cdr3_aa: CASRSAGSIETQYF
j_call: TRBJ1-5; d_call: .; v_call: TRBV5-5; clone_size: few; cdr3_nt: TGTGCCAGCAGCCAGGACAGCATTCAGCCCCAGCATTTT; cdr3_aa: CASSQDSIQPQHF
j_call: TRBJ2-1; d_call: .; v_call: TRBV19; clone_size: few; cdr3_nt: TGTGCCAGTAAGGGGGTAGGGGGGGCGCGTAATGAGCAGTTCTTC; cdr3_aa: CASKGVGGARNEQFF
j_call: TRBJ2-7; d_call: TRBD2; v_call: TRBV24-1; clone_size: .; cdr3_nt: TGTGCCACCAGTGATCTCGTGGTAGCGGGATCGCCCGATGAGCAGTACTTC; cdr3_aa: CATSDLVVAGSPDEQYF
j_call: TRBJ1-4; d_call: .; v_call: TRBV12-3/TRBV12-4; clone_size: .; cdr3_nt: TGTGCCAGCAGATCCCGACAGGCAACTAATGAAAAACTGTTTTTT; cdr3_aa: CASRSRQATNEKLFF
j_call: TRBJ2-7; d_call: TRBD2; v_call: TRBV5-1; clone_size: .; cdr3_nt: TGCGCCAGCAGCTTGAAAACTAGCGGGTACTCCTACGAGCAGTACTTC; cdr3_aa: CASSLKTSGYSYEQYF
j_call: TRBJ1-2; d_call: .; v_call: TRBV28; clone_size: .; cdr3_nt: TGTGCCAGCAGTTTATTGGGACATACTCCGGGTAACTATGGCTACACCTTC; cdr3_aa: CASSLLGHTPGNYGYTF
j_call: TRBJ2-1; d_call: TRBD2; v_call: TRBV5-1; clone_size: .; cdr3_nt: TGCGCCAGCAGCTTGGTACCTAGCGGGGGGGCATCTTACAATGAGCAGTTCTTC; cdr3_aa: CASSLVPSGGASYNEQFF
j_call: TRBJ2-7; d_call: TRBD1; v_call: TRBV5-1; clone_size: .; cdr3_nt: TGCGCCAGCAGCAAGGGGACAGGCCCTACCCACGAGCAGTACTTC; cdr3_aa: CASSKGTGPTHEQYF
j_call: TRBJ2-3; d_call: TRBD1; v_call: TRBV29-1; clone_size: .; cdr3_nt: TGCAGCGCTCAAGGACAGGGGGGAAACACAGATACGCAGTATTTT; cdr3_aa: CSAQGQGGNTDTQYF
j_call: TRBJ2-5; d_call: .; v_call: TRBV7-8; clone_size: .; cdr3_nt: TGTGCCAGCAGCTTCGGTCATTCGGAGACCCAGTACTTC; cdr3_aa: CASSFGHSETQYF
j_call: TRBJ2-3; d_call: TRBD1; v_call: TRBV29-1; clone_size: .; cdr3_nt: TGCAGCGTACAGGGGTGGGATACGCAGTATTTT; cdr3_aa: CSVQGWDTQYF
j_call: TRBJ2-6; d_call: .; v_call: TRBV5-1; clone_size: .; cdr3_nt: TGCGCCAGCCGACAGGTTAACTCTGGGGCCAACGTCCTGACTTTC; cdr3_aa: CASRQVNSGANVLTF
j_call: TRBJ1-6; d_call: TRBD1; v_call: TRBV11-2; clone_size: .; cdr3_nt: TGTGCCAGCAGCTCCTCCGGGACAGGAGCCTATAATTCACCCCTCCACTTT; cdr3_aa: CASSSSGTGAYNSPLHF
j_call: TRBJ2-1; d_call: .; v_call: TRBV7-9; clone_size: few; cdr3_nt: TGTGCCAGCAGCCTCCCAGCGCGCAATGAGCAGTTCTTC; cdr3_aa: CASSLPARNEQFF
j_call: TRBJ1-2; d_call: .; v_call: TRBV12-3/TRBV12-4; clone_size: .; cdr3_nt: TGTGCCAGCAGTTTAGGTTTGGCCAATTACTATGGCTACACCTTC; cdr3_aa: CASSLGLANYYGYTF
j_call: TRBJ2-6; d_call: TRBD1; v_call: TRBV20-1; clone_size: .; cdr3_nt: TGCAGTGCAGGCGGACAGGGAAGCTCTGGGGCCAACGTCCTGACTTTC; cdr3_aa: CSAGGQGSSGANVLTF
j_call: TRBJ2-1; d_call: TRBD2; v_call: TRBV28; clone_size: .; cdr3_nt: TGTGCCAGCAGTTTCCTGGGACTAGCGGGTAGTGATGAGCAGTTCTTC; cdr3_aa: CASSFLGLAGSDEQFF
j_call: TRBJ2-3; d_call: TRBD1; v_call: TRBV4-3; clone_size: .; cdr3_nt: TGCGCCAGCAGCCAAGAAGGACAGGGGTACACAGATACGCAGTATTTT; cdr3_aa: CASSQEGQGYTDTQYF
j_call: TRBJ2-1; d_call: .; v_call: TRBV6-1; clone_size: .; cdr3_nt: TGTGCCAGCCGGACACCTCTAGGGCATGAGCAGTTCTTC; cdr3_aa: CASRTPLGHEQFF
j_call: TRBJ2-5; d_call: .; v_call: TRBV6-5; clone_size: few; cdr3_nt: TGTGCCAGCAGTTATGGTCGGAGGTCGGGGACCCAGTACTTC; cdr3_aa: CASSYGRRSGTQYF
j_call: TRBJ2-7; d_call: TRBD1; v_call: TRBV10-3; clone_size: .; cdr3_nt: TGTGCCATCGGGGACAGGGGGGTGAGGGAGCAGTACTTC; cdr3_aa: CAIGDRGVREQYF
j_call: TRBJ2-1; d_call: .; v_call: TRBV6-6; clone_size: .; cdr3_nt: TGTGCCAGCAGTGCAGGGGAGACTCCAAACAATGAGCAGTTCTTC; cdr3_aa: CASSAGETPNNEQFF
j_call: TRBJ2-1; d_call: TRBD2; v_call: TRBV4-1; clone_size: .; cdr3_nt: TGCGCCAGCAGCCAAGCAGGACTAGCGATCACTGAGCAGTTCTTC; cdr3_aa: CASSQAGLAITEQFF
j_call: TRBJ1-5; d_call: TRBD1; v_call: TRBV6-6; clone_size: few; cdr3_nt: TGTGCCAGCAGGGGGACAGGGGGATATCAGCCCCAGCATTTT; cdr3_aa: CASRGTGGYQPQHF
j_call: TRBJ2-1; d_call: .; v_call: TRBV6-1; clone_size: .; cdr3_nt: TGTGCCAGCACCCCGCGTCCCGGAGATGAGCAGTTCTTC; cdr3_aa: CASTPRPGDEQFF